These T cell receptor beta chains were read from a single sample in a study of blood T cell repertoires in COVID-19. The method was immunoSEQ multiplex PCR; TCRdb's version includes in-frame clones alone and lacks a portion of them. The sample yields 150,000 to 200,000 clones, approximately 88% seen once. Sequencing was performed on peripheral blood. Every receptor here comes from a woman in her fifties or sixties with acute or convalescent COVID-19. CDR3s include the opening cysteine and the closing phenylalanine or tryptophan. D genes are given only for firm matches. A clone size is listed for some rows: how often the clone was seen (once, few, many), or a class if it is expanded.

>TRBD1|TRBV6-2/TRBV6-3|TRBJ1-5|few
CASSLTGGVYQPQHF
TGTGCCAGCAGCCTAACAGGGGGCGTCTATCAGCCCCAGCATTTT
>.|TRBV30|TRBJ2-3|.
CAWSGDITDTQYF
TGTGCCTGGAGCGGGGATATCACAGATACGCAGTATTTT
>TRBD2|TRBV27|TRBJ2-3|.
CASSLRTSGRPDTQYF
TGTGCCAGCAGTTTAAGGACTAGCGGGAGGCCAGATACGCAGTATTTT
>TRBD1|TRBV4-2|TRBJ2-5|.
CASSQELGQGGETQYF
TGTGCCAGCAGCCAAGAACTCGGACAGGGGGGAGAGACCCAGTACTTC
>TRBD1|TRBV9|TRBJ2-2|.
CASSVATGQVGPANTGELFF
TGTGCCAGCAGCGTAGCTACGGGACAGGTGGGCCCCGCGAACACCGGGGAGCTGTTTTTT
>TRBD1|TRBV19|TRBJ1-2|.
CASSTPGQGIYGYTF
TGTGCCAGTAGTACACCCGGACAGGGAATCTATGGCTACACCTTC
>TRBD1|TRBV16|TRBJ1-2|.
CASSPVPGQLYGYTF
TGTGCCAGCAGCCCGGTCCCGGGACAGCTCTATGGCTACACCTTC
>.|TRBV7-2|TRBJ1-3|.
CASSLASRIAGNTIYF
TGTGCCAGCAGCTTAGCGTCGCGGATCGCTGGAAACACCATATATTTT
>.|TRBV6-5|TRBJ1-1|.
CASSHGSRTEAFF
TGTGCCAGCAGTCATGGTTCACGGACTGAAGCTTTCTTT
>TRBD2|TRBV19|TRBJ2-5|once
CASSIGLAVKETQYF
TGTGCCAGTAGTATAGGACTAGCGGTTAAAGAGACCCAGTACTTC
>.|TRBV3-1/TRBV3-2|TRBJ1-1|.
CASSPRWVRGTEAFF
TGTGCCAGCAGCCCCCGGTGGGTCCGGGGCACTGAAGCTTTCTTT
>.|TRBV9|TRBJ2-1|.
CASSVASASASQNEQFF
TGTGCCAGCAGCGTAGCATCAGCTAGCGCTAGTCAAAATGAGCAGTTCTTC
>.|TRBV7-2|TRBJ2-5|.
CASSEGLQETQYF
TGTGCCAGCAGCGAGGGCCTTCAAGAGACCCAGTACTTC
>TRBD2|TRBV5-4|TRBJ2-1|.
CASSLAGESYNEQFF
TGTGCCAGCAGCTTAGCGGGAGAGTCCTACAATGAGCAGTTCTTC
>.|TRBV5-5|TRBJ1-1|.
CASSLEGGTEAFF
TGTGCCAGCAGCTTGGAAGGGGGTACTGAAGCTTTCTTT
>TRBD2|TRBV4-1|TRBJ2-7|.
CASSPVVWTSGKQYF
TGCGCCAGCAGCCCCGTGGTTTGGACTAGCGGGAAGCAGTACTTC
>TRBD2|TRBV11-2|TRBJ2-3|.
CASSSLAGEVTDTQYF
TGTGCCAGCAGCTCTCTAGCGGGAGAGGTTACAGATACGCAGTATTTT
>.|TRBV19|TRBJ2-5|.
CASRGLQETQYF
TGTGCCAGTAGGGGACTTCAAGAGACCCAGTACTTC
>TRBD2|TRBV4-2|TRBJ2-1|once
CASSQGSGGDEQFF
TGTGCCAGCAGCCAAGGTAGCGGGGGTGATGAGCAGTTCTTC
>.|TRBV19|TRBJ1-1|.
CASSIRGGQGRNTEAFF
TGTGCCAGTAGTATCCGAGGAGGGCAGGGACGGAACACTGAAGCTTTCTTT
>TRBD1|TRBV5-1|TRBJ1-6|.
CASSLAGTAYNSPLHF
TGCGCCAGCAGCTTGGCAGGGACAGCGTATAATTCACCCCTCCACTTT
>TRBD1|TRBV5-6|TRBJ1-1|.
CASRFRGAEAFF
TGTGCCAGCAGGTTCAGGGGGGCTGAAGCTTTCTTT
>.|TRBV5-1|TRBJ2-5|.
CASSLGTEETQYF
TGCGCCAGCAGCTTGGGGACAGAAGAGACCCAGTACTTC
>TRBD2|TRBV6-6|TRBJ2-3|.
CASIPRGGADTQYF
TGTGCCAGCATACCGCGGGGGGGCGCAGATACGCAGTATTTT
>.|TRBV6-5|TRBJ2-7|.
CASSYGYGAYEQYF
TGTGCCAGCAGTTATGGGTACGGGGCCTACGAGCAGTACTTC
>.|TRBV19|TRBJ1-1|.
CASSIDADYTEAFF
TGTGCCAGTAGTATAGACGCGGATTACACTGAAGCTTTCTTT
>TRBD2|TRBV7-6|TRBJ2-3|.
CASSLAGGGSTDTQYF
TGTGCCAGCAGCTTAGCCGGGGGGGGGAGCACAGATACGCAGTATTTT
>.|TRBV24-1|TRBJ1-5|.
CATLKGRNQPQHF
TGTGCCACCCTTAAAGGGAGGAATCAGCCCCAGCATTTT
>.|TRBV30|TRBJ1-1|.
CAWSERPNEAFF
TGTGCCTGGAGTGAGCGACCCAACGAAGCTTTCTTT
>.|TRBV23-1|TRBJ1-6|.
CASSQSSSSPLHF
TGCGCCAGCAGTCAATCGTCGTCTTCACCCCTCCACTTT
>.|TRBV30|TRBJ1-1|.
CALSRGGTEAFF
TGTGCCTTATCTAGGGGCGGCACTGAAGCTTTCTTT
>TRBD1|TRBV3-1/TRBV3-2|TRBJ1-3|.
CATQRQGGNTIYF
TGTGCCACTCAACGACAGGGAGGAAACACCATATATTTT
>.|TRBV4-3|TRBJ1-6|few
CASSHGQTDSPLHF
TGCGCCAGCAGCCATGGACAGACCGATTCTCCCCTCCACTTT
>TRBD1|TRBV14|TRBJ2-7|.
CASSQPNRGRTEGEQYF
TGTGCCAGCAGCCAGCCCAACAGGGGGCGCACTGAGGGGGAGCAGTACTTC
>.|TRBV7-2|TRBJ1-6|.
CASSPESSYNSPLHF
TGTGCCAGCAGTCCCGAGAGCTCCTATAATTCACCCCTCCACTTT
>TRBD1|TRBV27|TRBJ1-6|.
CASSLISRGWNSPLHF
TGTGCCAGCAGTTTAATCAGCAGGGGGTGGAATTCACCCCTCCACTTT
>.|TRBV5-4|TRBJ2-2|.
CASNSNTGELFF
TGTGCCAGCAACTCAAACACCGGGGAGCTGTTTTTT
>TRBD1|TRBV24-1|TRBJ2-3|.
CATSDPDRAADTQYF
TGTGCCACCAGTGACCCAGACAGGGCGGCAGATACGCAGTATTTT
>.|TRBV5-6|TRBJ2-7|.
CASSLVTVREQYF
TGTGCCAGCAGCTTGGTAACGGTCCGCGAGCAGTACTTC
>.|TRBV11-2|TRBJ2-1|.
CASSPGVEQFF
TGTGCCAGCAGCCCGGGGGTTGAGCAGTTCTTC
>.|TRBV7-9|TRBJ1-2|.
CASSPSGALNGYTF
TGTGCCAGCAGCCCGTCAGGGGCCCTAAACGGCTACACCTTC
>TRBD1|TRBV18|TRBJ2-7|.
CASSGGTGDLEQYF
TGTGCCAGCTCTGGAGGGACAGGGGACTTGGAGCAGTACTTC
>TRBD1|TRBV5-4|TRBJ2-1|.
CASSRDRGVIVNEQFF
TGTGCCAGCAGCCGAGACAGGGGGGTTATAGTAAATGAGCAGTTCTTC
>TRBD2|TRBV10-3|TRBJ2-7|once
CATRGDGYYEQYF
TGTGCCACCCGGGGGGACGGCTACTACGAGCAGTACTTC
>.|TRBV28|TRBJ2-7|few
CASSPRLADEQYF
TGTGCCAGCAGCCCAAGGTTAGCGGACGAGCAGTACTTC
>TRBD1|TRBV6-5|TRBJ2-7|once
CASSRQGLSSYEQYF
TGTGCCAGCAGTCGACAGGGCCTCAGCTCCTACGAGCAGTACTTC
>.|TRBV29-1|TRBJ2-2|.
CSARQPRGTGELFF
TGCAGCGCGAGGCAGCCGCGGGGCACCGGGGAGCTGTTTTTT
>.|TRBV30|TRBJ1-4|.
CAWSISREKLFF
TGTGCCTGGAGTATCTCCAGGGAAAAACTGTTTTTT
>TRBD2|TRBV2|TRBJ2-1|.
CASTPGLASPGEQFF
TGTGCCAGCACCCCGGGACTAGCGTCCCCGGGTGAGCAGTTCTTC
>.|TRBV24-1|TRBJ2-3|.
CATSDPSDNTDTQYF
TGTGCCACCAGTGATCCTAGCGACAACACAGATACGCAGTATTTT
>.|TRBV3-1/TRBV3-2|TRBJ1-6|.
CASSQDSMSSPLHF
TGTGCCAGCAGCCAAGATAGTATGAGTTCACCCCTCCACTTT
>.|TRBV5-4|TRBJ1-1|.
CASSLATRNTEAFF
TGTGCCAGCAGCTTGGCCACGAGAAACACTGAAGCTTTCTTT